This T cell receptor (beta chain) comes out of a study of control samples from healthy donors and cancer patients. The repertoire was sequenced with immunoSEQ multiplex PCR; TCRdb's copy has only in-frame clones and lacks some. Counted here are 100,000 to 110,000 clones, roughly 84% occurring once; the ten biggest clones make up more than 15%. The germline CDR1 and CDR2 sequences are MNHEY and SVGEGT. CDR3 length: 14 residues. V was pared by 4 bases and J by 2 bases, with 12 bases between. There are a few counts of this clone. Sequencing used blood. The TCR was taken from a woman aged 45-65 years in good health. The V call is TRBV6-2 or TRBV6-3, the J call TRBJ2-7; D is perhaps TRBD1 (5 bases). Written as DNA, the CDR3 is TGTGCCAGCAGTTCCTTTACAGGAACCTACGAGCAGTACGTC. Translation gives CASSSFTGTYEQYV.